Reported below is one TCR beta chain. Its antigen remains unknown. The sample belongs to a study of breast tumors, draining lymph nodes, adjacent tissues. Study conclusions and caveats: Most tumor T cells seemingly derive from lymph node, then expand in tumor. That most tumor T cells come from lymph nodes remained unproven.

MiXCR was run by TCRdb on the multiplex PCR reads, yielding one entry per CDR3 protein. The sample includes 120,000 or so distinct CDR3 sequences, approximately 20% of them seen just once. Samples came from axillary lymph nodes draining the breast cancer. Germline V gene lookup returns CDR1 SEHNR and CDR2 FQNEAQ (reference sequence). This CDR3 is built from 17 residues. With 1 base removed from V and 4 bases from J, the gap between germline ends came to 14 bases. The sequence came from a female donor with breast cancer. Some clones in this sample may be carry-over from other donors' samples. The rearrangement links TRBV7-9 to TRBJ2-6; perhaps TRBD2 as D (5 bases). The source material was axillary lymph node tissue. In DNA form, the CDR3 reads TGTGCCAGCAGCTTAGATGGGAGCTCTTGGGGGGCCAACGTCCTGACTTTC. Translating gives CASSLDGSSWGANVLTF.